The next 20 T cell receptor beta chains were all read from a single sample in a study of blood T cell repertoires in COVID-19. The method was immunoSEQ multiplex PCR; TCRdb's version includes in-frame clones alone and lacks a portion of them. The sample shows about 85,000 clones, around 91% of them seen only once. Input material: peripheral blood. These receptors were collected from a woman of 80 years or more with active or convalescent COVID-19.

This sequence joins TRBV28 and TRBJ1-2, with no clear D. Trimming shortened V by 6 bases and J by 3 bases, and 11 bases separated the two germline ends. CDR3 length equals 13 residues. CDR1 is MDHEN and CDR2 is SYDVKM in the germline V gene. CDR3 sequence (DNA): TGTGCCAGCAGCGTCGGACTTTACTATGGCTACACCTTC. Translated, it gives CASSVGLYYGYTF.

DNA of the CDR3: TGTGCCAGCAGCTTAGCTGTAGGGGTCAAAAACATTCAGTACTTC. Residues: CASSLAVGVKNIQYF. The chain recombines TRBV11-2 with TRBJ2-4, with D perhaps TRBD1 (5 bases). In germline, CDR1 is SGHAT, CDR2 FQNNGV. V was trimmed by 1 base and J by 3 bases, leaving 10 bases between them. This CDR3 is 15 amino acids long.

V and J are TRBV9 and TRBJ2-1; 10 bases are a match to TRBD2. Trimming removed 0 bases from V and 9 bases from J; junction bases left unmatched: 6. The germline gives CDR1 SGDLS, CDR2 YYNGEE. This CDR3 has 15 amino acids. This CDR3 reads CASSVGVAGGLEQFF. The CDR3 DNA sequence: TGTGCCAGCAGCGTAGGGGTAGCGGGAGGACTTGAGCAGTTCTTC.

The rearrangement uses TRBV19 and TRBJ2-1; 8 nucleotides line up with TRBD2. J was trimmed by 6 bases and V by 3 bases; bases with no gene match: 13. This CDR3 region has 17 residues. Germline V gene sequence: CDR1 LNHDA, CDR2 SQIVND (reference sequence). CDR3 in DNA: TGTGCCAGTAGTATGAGGGTTGGAGCCGGGGGGGTCAATGAGCAGTTCTTC. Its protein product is CASSMRVGAGGVNEQFF.

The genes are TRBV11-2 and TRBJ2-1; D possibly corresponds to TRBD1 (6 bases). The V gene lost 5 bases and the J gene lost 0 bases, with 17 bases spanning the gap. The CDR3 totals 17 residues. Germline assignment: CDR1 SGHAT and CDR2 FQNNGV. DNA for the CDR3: TGTGCCAGCAGCCAGGGGATAACCCTGAGCTCCTACAATGAGCAGTTCTTC. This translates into CASSQGITLSSYNEQFF.

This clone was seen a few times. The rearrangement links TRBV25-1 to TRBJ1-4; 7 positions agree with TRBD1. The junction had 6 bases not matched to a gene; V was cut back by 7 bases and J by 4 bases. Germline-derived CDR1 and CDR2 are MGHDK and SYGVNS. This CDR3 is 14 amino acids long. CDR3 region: CASTTRDSNEKLFF. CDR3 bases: TGTGCCAGCACGACACGGGACAGTAATGAAAAACTGTTTTTT.

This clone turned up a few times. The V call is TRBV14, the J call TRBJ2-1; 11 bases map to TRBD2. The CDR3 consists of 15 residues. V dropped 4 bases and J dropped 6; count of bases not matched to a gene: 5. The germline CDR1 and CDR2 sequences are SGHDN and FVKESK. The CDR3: CASSPLAGGPNEQFF. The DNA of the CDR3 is TGTGCCAGCAGCCCGCTAGCGGGAGGCCCCAATGAGCAGTTCTTC.

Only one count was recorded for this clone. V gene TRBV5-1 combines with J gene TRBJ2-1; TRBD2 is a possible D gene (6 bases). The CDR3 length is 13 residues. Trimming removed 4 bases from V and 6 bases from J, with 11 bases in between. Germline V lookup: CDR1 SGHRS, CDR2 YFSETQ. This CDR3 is CASSGGNANEQFF. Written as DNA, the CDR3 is TGCGCCAGCAGCGGGGGGAACGCCAATGAGCAGTTCTTC.

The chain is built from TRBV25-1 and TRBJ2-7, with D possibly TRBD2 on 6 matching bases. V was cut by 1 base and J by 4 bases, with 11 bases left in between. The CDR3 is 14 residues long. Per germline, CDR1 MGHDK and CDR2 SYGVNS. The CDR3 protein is CASSESGDMYEQYF. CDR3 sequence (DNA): TGTGCCAGCAGTGAATCGGGAGACATGTACGAGCAGTACTTC.

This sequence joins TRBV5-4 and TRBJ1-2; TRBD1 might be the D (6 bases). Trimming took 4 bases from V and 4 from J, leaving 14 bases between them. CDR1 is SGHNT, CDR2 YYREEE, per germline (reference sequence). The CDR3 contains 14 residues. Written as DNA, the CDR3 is TGTGCCAGCAGCGCCGACCAGGGGTTCTATGGCTACACCTTC. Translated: CASSADQGFYGYTF.

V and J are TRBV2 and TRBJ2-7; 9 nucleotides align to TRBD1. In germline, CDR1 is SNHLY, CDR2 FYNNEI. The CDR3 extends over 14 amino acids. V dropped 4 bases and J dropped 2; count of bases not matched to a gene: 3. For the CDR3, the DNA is TGTGCCAGCAGTGGGACAGGGGTCCCCTACGAGCAGTACTTC. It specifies CASSGTGVPYEQYF. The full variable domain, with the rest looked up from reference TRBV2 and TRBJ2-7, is EPEVTQTPSHQVTQMGQEVILRCVPISNHLYFYWYRQILGQKVEFLVSFYNNEISEKSEIFDDQFSVERPDGSNFTLKIRSTKLEDSAMYFCASSGTGVPYEQYFGPGTRLTVT.

In DNA form, the CDR3 reads TGTGCCAGCAGTTTACCGGGGGGGGGCGACTATGGCTACACCTTC. It encodes CASSLPGGGDYGYTF. The rearrangement joins TRBV28 to TRBJ1-2; perhaps TRBD1 as D (6 bases). CDR3 length: 15 amino acids. Germline V CDR1 and CDR2: MDHEN, SYDVKM. With 2 bases removed from V and 3 bases from J, the gap between germline ends came to 13 bases.

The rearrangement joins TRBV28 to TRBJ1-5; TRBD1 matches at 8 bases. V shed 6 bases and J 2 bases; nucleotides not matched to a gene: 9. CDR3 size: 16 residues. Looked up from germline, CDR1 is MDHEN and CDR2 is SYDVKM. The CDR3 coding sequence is TGTGCCAGCAGCCGGATCGGGGGACAGGGCAATCAGCCCCAGCATTTT. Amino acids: CASSRIGGQGNQPQHF.

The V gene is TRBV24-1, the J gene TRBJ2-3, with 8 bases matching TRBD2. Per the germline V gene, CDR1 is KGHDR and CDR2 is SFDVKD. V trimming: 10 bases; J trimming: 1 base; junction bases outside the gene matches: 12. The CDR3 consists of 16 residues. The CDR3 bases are TGTGCCACTCGCGCAGGACTAGCAGACGGCACAGATACGCAGTATTTT. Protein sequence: CATRAGLADGTDTQYF.

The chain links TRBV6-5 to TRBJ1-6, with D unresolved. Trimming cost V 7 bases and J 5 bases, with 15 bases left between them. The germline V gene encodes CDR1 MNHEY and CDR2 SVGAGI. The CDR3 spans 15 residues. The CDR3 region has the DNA TGTGCCAGCACGTTTTTGGGTCGGGATAATTCACCCCTCCACTTT. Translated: CASTFLGRDNSPLHF.

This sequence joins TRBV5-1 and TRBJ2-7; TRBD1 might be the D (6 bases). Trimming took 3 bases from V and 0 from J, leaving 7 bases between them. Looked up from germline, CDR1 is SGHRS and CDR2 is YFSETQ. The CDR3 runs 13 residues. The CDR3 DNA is TGCGCCAGCAGCTCACAGGGCTCCTACGAGCAGTACTTC. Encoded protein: CASSSQGSYEQYF.

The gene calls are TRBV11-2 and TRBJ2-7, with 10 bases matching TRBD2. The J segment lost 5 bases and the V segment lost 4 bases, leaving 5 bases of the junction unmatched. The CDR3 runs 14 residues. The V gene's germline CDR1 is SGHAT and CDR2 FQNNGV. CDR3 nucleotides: TGTGCCAGCAGCTCGGGACTAGCGATCCACGAGCAGTACTTC. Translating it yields CASSSGLAIHEQYF.

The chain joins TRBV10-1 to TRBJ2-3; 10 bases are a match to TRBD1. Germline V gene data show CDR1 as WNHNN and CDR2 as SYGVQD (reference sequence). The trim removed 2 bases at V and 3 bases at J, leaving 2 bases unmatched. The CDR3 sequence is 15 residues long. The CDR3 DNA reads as TGCGCCAGCAGTGAGAGGGACAGGGGTACAGATACGCAGTATTTT. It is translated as CASSERDRGTDTQYF.

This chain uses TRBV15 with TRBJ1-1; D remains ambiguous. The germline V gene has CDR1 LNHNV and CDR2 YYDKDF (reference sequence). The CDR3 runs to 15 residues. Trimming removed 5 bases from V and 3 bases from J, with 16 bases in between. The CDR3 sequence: CATSFRHAGDTEAFF. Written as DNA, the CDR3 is TGTGCCACCAGCTTTAGACACGCCGGGGACACTGAAGCTTTCTTT.

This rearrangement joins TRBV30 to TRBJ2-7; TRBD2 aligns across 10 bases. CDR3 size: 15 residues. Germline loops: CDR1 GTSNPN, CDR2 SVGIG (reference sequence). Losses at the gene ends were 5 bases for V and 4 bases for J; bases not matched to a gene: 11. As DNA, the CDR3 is TGTGCCTGGGCCGGAGGACTAGCGGCTCTTTACGAGCAGTACTTC. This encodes CAWAGGLAALYEQYF.